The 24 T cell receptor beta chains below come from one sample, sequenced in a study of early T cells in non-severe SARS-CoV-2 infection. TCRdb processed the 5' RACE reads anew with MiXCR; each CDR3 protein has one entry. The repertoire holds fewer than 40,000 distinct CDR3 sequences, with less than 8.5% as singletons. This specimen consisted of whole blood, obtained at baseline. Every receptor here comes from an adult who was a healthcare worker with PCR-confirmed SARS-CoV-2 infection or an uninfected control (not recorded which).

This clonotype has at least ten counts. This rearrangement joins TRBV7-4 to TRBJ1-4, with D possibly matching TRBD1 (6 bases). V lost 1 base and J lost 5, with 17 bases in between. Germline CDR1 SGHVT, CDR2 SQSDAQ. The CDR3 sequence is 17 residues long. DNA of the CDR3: TGTGCCAGCAGCTTAGGATACCGACAGGAACCGAATGAAAAACTGTTTTTT. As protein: CASSLGYRQEPNEKLFF. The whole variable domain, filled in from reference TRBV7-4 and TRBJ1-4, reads GAGVSQSPRYKVAKRGRDVALRCDSISGHVTLYWYRQTLGQGSEVLTYSQSDAQRDKSGRPSGRFSAERPERSVSTLKIQRTEQGDSAVYLCASSLGYRQEPNEKLFFGSGTQLSVL.

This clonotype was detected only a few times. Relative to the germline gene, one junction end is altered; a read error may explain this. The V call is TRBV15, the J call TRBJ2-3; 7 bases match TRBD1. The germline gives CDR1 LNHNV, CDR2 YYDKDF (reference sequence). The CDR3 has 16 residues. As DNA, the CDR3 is TGTGCCACCAGCGGAGAGGGGGCGCGTGGCACAGATACGCAGTATTTT. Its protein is CATSGEGARGTDTQYF.

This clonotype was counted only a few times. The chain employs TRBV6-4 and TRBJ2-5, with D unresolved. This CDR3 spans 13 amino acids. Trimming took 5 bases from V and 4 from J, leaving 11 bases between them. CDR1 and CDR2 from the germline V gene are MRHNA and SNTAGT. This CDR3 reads CASSMGLGETQYF. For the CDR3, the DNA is TGTGCCAGCAGTATGGGTTTGGGAGAGACCCAGTACTTC.

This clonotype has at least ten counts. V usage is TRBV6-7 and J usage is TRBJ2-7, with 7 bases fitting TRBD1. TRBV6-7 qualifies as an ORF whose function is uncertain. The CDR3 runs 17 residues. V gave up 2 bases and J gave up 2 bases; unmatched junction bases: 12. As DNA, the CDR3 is TGTGCCAGCAGTTACGACCTTAGACAGGGATCCCCCTACGAGCAGTACGTC. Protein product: CASSYDLRQGSPYEQYV.

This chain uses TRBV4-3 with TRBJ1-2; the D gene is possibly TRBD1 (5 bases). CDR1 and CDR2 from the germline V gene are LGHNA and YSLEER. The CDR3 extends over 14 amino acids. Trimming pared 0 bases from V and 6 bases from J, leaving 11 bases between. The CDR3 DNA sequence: TGCGCCAGCAGCCAAGAAGCAGGGCCAAATGGCTACACCTTC. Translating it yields CASSQEAGPNGYTF.

CDR3 sequence: CASRGGQGYEQYF. In DNA, the CDR3 is TGTGCCAGCAGAGGGGGACAGGGATACGAGCAGTACTTC. This chain uses TRBV6-2 or TRBV6-3 with TRBJ2-7, with TRBD1 identical over 9 bases. Looked up from germline, CDR1 is MNHEY and CDR2 is SVGEGT. V gave up 6 bases and J gave up 4 bases; unmatched junction bases: 4. The CDR3 sequence is 13 residues long.

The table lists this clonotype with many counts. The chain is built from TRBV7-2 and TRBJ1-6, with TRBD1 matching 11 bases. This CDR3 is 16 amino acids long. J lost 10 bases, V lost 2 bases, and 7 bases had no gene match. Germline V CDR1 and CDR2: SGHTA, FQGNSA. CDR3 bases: TGTGCCAGCAGCTTAAACGGACAGGGGGCTAACTCACCCCTCCACTTT. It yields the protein CASSLNGQGANSPLHF.

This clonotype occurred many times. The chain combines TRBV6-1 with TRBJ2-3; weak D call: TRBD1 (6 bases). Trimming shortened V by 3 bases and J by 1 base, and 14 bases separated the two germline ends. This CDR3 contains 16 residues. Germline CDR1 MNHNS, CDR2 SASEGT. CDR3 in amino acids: CASSEGRTVGTDTQYF. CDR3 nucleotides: TGTGCCAGCAGTGAGGGGCGGACAGTGGGCACAGATACGCAGTATTTT.

CDR3 nucleotide sequence: TGTGCCAGCAGCTTTGACTGGGGCGAGCAGTACGTC. Encoded protein: CASSFDWGEQYV. The V call is TRBV7-2, the J call TRBJ2-7; D call uncertain. Trimming left V 3 bases short and J 6 bases short, with 9 bases between. CDR1 SGHTA and CDR2 FQGNSA come from the germline V gene. The CDR3 length is 12 residues.

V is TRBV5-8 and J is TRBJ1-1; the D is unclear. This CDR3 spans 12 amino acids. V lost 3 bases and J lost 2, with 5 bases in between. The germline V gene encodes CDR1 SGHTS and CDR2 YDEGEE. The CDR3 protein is CASSWQNTEAFF. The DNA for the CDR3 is TGTGCCAGCAGCTGGCAAAACACTGAAGCTTTCTTT.

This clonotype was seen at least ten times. The DNA of the CDR3 is TGTGCCAGCAGCCCAGGGGCTTCTTCCTACGAGCAGTACTTC. Its translation: CASSPGASSYEQYF. The V and J genes are TRBV7-2 and TRBJ2-7; D might be TRBD1 (6 bases). Germline CDR1 and CDR2: SGHTA and FQGNSA. V was clipped by 5 bases and J by 1 base, with 12 bases between them. The CDR3 covers 14 residues.

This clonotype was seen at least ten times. CDR3 amino acids: CSVVFAGASTDTQYF. DNA for the CDR3: TGCAGCGTTGTGTTCGCGGGGGCGAGCACAGATACGCAGTATTTT. The chain carries TRBV29-1 and TRBJ2-3; perhaps TRBD2 as D (7 bases). Trimming took off 4 bases at V and 0 bases at J, with 14 bases between the two ends. Germline V gene sequence: CDR1 SQVTM, CDR2 ANQGSEA. This CDR3 is 15 amino acids long.

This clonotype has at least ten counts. The CDR3 DNA sequence: TGTGCCAGCAGTTATAGCGGGAGAGGGCTAAGCACAGATACGCAGTATTTT. Translated, it gives CASSYSGRGLSTDTQYF. The rearrangement joins TRBV5-4 to TRBJ2-3; TRBD2 agrees at 9 bases. CDR3 length: 17 amino acids. Germline V gene lookup returns CDR1 SGHNT and CDR2 YYREEE (reference sequence). The J segment lost 0 bases and the V segment lost 5 bases, leaving 10 bases of the junction unmatched. Using reference TRBV5-4 and TRBJ2-3 for the parts outside the CDR3, the full variable domain is ETGVTQSPTHLIKTRGQQVTLRCSSQSGHNTVSWYQQALGQGPQFIFQYYREEENGRGNFPPRFSGLQFPNYSSELNVNALELDDSALYLCASSYSGRGLSTDTQYFGPGTRLTVL.

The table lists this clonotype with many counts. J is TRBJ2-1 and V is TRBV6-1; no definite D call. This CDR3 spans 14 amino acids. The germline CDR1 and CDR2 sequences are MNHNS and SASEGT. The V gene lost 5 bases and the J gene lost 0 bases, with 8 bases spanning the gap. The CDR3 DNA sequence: TGTGCCAGCAGTAAGGACGCCTCCTACAATGAGCAGTTCTTC. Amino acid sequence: CASSKDASYNEQFF.

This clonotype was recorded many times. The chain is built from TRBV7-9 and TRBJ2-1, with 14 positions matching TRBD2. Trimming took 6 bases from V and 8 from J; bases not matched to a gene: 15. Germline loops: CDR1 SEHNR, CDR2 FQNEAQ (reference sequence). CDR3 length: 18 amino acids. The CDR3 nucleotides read TGTGCCAGCAGTAGACCCTCCGGGACTAGCGGGAGATGGGATGAGCAGTTCTTC. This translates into CASSRPSGTSGRWDEQFF. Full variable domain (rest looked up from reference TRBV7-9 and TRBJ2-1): DTGVSQNPRHKITKRGQNVTFRCDPISEHNRLYWYRQTLGQGPEFLTYFQNEAQLEKSRLLSDRFSAERPKGSFSTLEIQRTEQGDSAMYLCASSRPSGTSGRWDEQFFGPGTRLTVL.

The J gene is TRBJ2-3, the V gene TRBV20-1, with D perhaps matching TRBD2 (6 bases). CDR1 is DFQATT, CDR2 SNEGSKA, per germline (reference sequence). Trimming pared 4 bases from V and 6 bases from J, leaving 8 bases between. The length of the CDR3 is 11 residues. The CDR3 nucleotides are TGCAGTGCTAATCGGGGGGATACGCAGTATTTT. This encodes CSANRGDTQYF.

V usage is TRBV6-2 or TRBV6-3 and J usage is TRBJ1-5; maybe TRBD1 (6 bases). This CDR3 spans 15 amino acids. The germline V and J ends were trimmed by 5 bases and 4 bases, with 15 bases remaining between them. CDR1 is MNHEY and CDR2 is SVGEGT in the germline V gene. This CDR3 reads CASSVRDKSNQPQHF. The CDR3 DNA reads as TGTGCCAGCAGTGTACGGGACAAAAGTAATCAGCCCCAGCATTTT.

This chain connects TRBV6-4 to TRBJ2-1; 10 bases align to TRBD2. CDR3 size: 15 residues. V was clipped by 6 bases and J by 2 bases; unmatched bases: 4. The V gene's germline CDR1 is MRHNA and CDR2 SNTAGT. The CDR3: CASRKAGGPYNEQFF. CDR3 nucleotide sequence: TGTGCCAGCAGAAAAGCGGGAGGGCCCTACAATGAGCAGTTCTTC.

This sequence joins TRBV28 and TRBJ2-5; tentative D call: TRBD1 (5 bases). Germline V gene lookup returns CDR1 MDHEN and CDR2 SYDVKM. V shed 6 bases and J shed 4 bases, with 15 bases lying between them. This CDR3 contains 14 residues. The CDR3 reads CASSRLGVPETQYF. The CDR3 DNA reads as TGTGCCAGCAGCCGCCTAGGGGTTCCAGAGACCCAGTACTTC.

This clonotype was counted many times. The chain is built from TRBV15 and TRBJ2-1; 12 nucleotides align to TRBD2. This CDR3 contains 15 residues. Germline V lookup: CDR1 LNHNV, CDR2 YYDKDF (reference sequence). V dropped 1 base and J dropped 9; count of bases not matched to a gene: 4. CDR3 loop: CATSRGLAGVVEQFF. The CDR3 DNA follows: TGTGCCACCAGCAGAGGACTAGCGGGAGTAGTTGAGCAGTTCTTC.

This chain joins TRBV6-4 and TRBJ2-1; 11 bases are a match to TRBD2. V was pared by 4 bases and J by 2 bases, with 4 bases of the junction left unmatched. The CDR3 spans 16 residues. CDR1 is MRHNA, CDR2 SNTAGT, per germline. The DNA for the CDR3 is TGTGCCAGCAGTGCTCAGACTAGCGGGGCCTACAATGAGCAGTTCTTC. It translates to CASSAQTSGAYNEQFF.

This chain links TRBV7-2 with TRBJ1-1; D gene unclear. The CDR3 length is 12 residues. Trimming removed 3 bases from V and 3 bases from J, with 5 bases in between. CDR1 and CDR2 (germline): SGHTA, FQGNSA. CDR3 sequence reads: CASSFTYTEAFF. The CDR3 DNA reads TGTGCCAGCAGCTTCACGTACACTGAAGCTTTCTTT.

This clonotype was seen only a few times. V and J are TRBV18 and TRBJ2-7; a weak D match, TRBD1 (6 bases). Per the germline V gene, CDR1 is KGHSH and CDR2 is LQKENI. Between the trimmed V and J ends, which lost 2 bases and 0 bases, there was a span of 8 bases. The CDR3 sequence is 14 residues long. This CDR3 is CASSPDRSSYEQYV. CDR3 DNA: TGTGCCAGCTCACCAGACAGGTCCTCCTACGAGCAGTACGTC.

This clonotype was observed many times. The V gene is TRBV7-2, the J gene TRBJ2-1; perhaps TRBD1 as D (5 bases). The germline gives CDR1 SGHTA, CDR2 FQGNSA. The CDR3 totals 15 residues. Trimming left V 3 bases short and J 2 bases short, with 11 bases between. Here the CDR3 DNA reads TGTGCCAGCAGCTTTGACAGCCTACCCTACAATGAGCAGTTCTTC. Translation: CASSFDSLPYNEQFF.